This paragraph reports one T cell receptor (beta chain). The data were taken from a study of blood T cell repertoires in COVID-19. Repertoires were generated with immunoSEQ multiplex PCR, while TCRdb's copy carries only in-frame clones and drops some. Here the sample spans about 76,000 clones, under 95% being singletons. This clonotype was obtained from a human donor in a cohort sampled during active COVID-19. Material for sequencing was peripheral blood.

The CDR3 region is CASSSKLKDRDLAAFF. DNA of the CDR3: TGTGCCAGCAGTTCAAAATTGAAGGACAGGGACCTGGCGGCTTTCTTT. The chain links TRBV27 to TRBJ1-1; 8 positions agree with TRBD1. V shed 4 bases, J shed 11 bases, and the junction held 18 bases outside the gene matches. Germline loops: CDR1 MNHEY, CDR2 SMNVEV (reference sequence). This CDR3 contains 16 residues.